This is a list of T cell receptor beta chains from one sample in a study of T cell responses to AZD1222 COVID-19 vaccine. Libraries were prepared by immunoSEQ multiplex PCR; TCRdb keeps only in-frame clonotypes and omits some of them. The repertoire consists of around 100,000 clones, with roughly 90% occurring once and the leading ten covering 0.95% to 1.5%. The material was peripheral blood, obtained on day 0 of AZD1222 vaccination. These receptors originate from an adult in good health. CDR3s include the opening cysteine and the closing phenylalanine or tryptophan. A D gene is named only where the DNA matches it firmly. Size tells how often a clone was seen (once, few, many) or the class of an expanded clone, and some rows leave it out.

CDR3aa,CDR3nt,d_gene,j_gene,v_gene,abundance
CASSPTQGASPYNEQFF,TGTGCCAGCTCACCGACTCAGGGGGCGAGCCCCTACAATGAGCAGTTCTTC,TRBD1,TRBJ2-1,TRBV18,NA
CASSLVGQSYEQYF,TGTGCCAGCAGCTTAGTGGGACAGTCCTACGAGCAGTACTTC,TRBD1,TRBJ2-7,TRBV7-2,NA
CASRGGAYNEQFF,TGTGCCAGCAGGGGGGGGGCCTACAATGAGCAGTTCTTC,TRBD2,TRBJ2-1,TRBV6-5,NA
CASSVAPLAGTSYEQYF,TGTGCCAGCAGCGTAGCTCCACTAGCGGGGACCTCCTACGAGCAGTACTTC,TRBD2,TRBJ2-7,TRBV9,NA
CASRGFSYEQYF,TGTGCCAGCCGAGGATTTTCCTACGAGCAGTACTTC,NA,TRBJ2-7,TRBV6-5,NA
CASTLNPRDGLSYGYTF,TGCGCCAGCACACTAAACCCCAGGGACGGCCTGTCCTATGGCTACACCTTC,NA,TRBJ1-2,TRBV5-1,NA
CASSWGRGGETQYF,TGTGCCAGCAGTTGGGGCAGGGGGGGAGAGACCCAGTACTTC,NA,TRBJ2-5,TRBV27,NA
CSASKREGSSYNEQFF,TGCAGTGCTAGTAAACGGGAGGGTAGCTCCTACAATGAGCAGTTCTTC,TRBD2,TRBJ2-1,TRBV20-1,NA
CATSRDRVYSNQPQHF,TGTGCCACCAGCAGAGATAGGGTTTATAGCAATCAGCCCCAGCATTTT,NA,TRBJ1-5,TRBV15,NA
CASSVGAGSDTQYF,TGTGCCAGCAGCGTAGGAGCGGGTTCAGATACGCAGTATTTT,NA,TRBJ2-3,TRBV9,NA
CASSYGGIHQPQHF,TGTGCCAGCAGTTATGGAGGGATTCATCAGCCCCAGCATTTT,NA,TRBJ1-5,TRBV27,NA
CASSRQGLWNTEAFF,TGTGCCAGCAGTCGACAGGGTTTATGGAACACTGAAGCTTTCTTT,TRBD1,TRBJ1-1,TRBV6-5,NA
CASSLEPGQNTEAFF,TGCGCCAGCAGCTTGGAGCCGGGACAGAACACTGAAGCTTTCTTT,NA,TRBJ1-1,TRBV5-1,NA
CASSQHPRDRGRSQSFSSPLHF,TGCGCCAGCAGCCAACACCCCCGGGACAGGGGTCGTTCGCAATCGTTCAGTTCACCCCTCCACTTT,TRBD1,TRBJ1-6,TRBV4-3,NA
CASGPKTGVSNQPQHF,TGTGCCAGCGGACCCAAGACAGGGGTTAGCAATCAGCCCCAGCATTTT,TRBD1,TRBJ1-5,TRBV27,NA
CARRPRTDTGELFF,TGTGCCAGACGCCCTCGGACGGACACCGGGGAGCTGTTTTTT,NA,TRBJ2-2,TRBV28,NA
CASGSGVGPYGYTF,TGTGCCAGCGGTTCCGGGGTAGGGCCCTATGGCTACACCTTC,NA,TRBJ1-2,TRBV9,NA
CASTFRTGGPDTQYF,TGTGCCAGCACTTTTAGGACAGGGGGTCCGGATACGCAGTATTTT,TRBD1,TRBJ2-3,TRBV7-9,NA
CASSLEIQVLQETQYF,TGTGCCAGCAGCCTAGAGATTCAGGTATTGCAAGAGACCCAGTACTTC,NA,TRBJ2-5,TRBV5-8,NA
CASSLGTGFDYGYTF,TGTGCCAGCAGCTTAGGGACAGGGTTCGACTATGGCTACACCTTC,TRBD1,TRBJ1-2,TRBV11-2,few
CAISESLFGQYF,TGTGCCATCAGTGAGTCGCTGTTTGGGCAGTACTTC,NA,TRBJ2-7,TRBV10-3,NA
CASSLGTSRNEQFF,TGTGCCAGCAGTTTGGGGACTAGCCGAAATGAGCAGTTCTTC,TRBD2,TRBJ2-1,TRBV27,NA
CASSFREGWANVLTF,TGTGCCAGCAGTTTTAGGGAGGGGTGGGCCAACGTCCTGACTTTC,TRBD2,TRBJ2-6,TRBV27,NA
CASSQRQGYYEQYF,TGTGCCAGCAGCCAAAGACAGGGGTATTACGAGCAGTACTTC,TRBD1,TRBJ2-7,TRBV14,NA
CASSTLAGKTNEQFF,TGTGCCAGCAGTACCCTAGCGGGGAAGACAAATGAGCAGTTCTTC,TRBD2,TRBJ2-1,TRBV6-5,once
CASSYSGELFF,TGTGCCAGCAGCTACAGCGGGGAGCTGTTTTTT,NA,TRBJ2-2,TRBV7-2,NA
CASSLVADRVYEQYF,TGTGCCAGCAGCTTAGTCGCGGACAGGGTTTACGAGCAGTACTTC,TRBD1,TRBJ2-7,TRBV7-2,NA
CASSLSQPSGANVLTF,TGTGCCAGCAGTTTATCCCAGCCCTCTGGGGCCAACGTCCTGACTTTC,NA,TRBJ2-6,TRBV28,NA
CASRFGDGELFF,TGTGCCAGCAGGTTCGGGGACGGGGAGCTGTTTTTT,NA,TRBJ2-2,TRBV12-3/TRBV12-4,NA
CASSQAGHSTDTQYF,TGTGCCAGCAGCCAAGCGGGACACAGCACAGATACGCAGTATTTT,NA,TRBJ2-3,TRBV3-1/TRBV3-2,NA
CASSLDGQGIKHF,TGTGCCAGCAGCTTAGACGGACAGGGGATAAAGCATTTT,TRBD1,TRBJ1-5,TRBV7-3,NA
CASRPGTGYGYTF,TGTGCCAGCCGTCCAGGGACAGGCTATGGCTACACCTTC,TRBD1,TRBJ1-2,TRBV6-4,NA
CASSSPGNNEQFF,TGTGCCAGTAGCTCCCCAGGGAACAATGAGCAGTTCTTC,NA,TRBJ2-1,TRBV19,NA
CASSISGTSEAFF,TGTGCCAGTAGTATATCGGGGACCTCTGAAGCTTTCTTT,NA,TRBJ1-1,TRBV19,NA
CASSLALAGGLFPDNEQFF,TGTGCCAGCAGCTTGGCCCTAGCGGGAGGGCTGTTCCCCGACAATGAGCAGTTCTTC,TRBD2,TRBJ2-1,TRBV5-4,NA
CASSGQGARTEAFF,TGCGCCAGCAGCGGACAGGGGGCCCGGACTGAAGCTTTCTTT,TRBD1,TRBJ1-1,TRBV5-1,NA
CASTYANTEAFF,TGTGCCAGTACCTACGCGAACACTGAAGCTTTCTTT,NA,TRBJ1-1,TRBV19,NA
CASSENAFPSGNTIYF,TGTGCCAGCAGTGAAAATGCCTTCCCCTCTGGAAACACCATATATTTT,NA,TRBJ1-3,TRBV6-1,NA
CASSESRDTFFPYEQYF,TGTGCCAGCAGTGAATCGAGGGACACCTTTTTTCCCTACGAGCAGTACTTC,NA,TRBJ2-7,TRBV2,NA
CASSFPNSPLHF,TGTGCCAGCAGTTTTCCCAATTCACCCCTCCACTTT,NA,TRBJ1-6,TRBV12-3/TRBV12-4,NA
CASSTLASGELFF,TGTGCCAGCAGCACTTTAGCGTCCGGGGAGCTGTTTTTT,NA,TRBJ2-2,TRBV9,NA
CASIRREFRFF,TGTGCCAGCATAAGGCGGGAGTTTAGGTTCTTC,TRBD2,TRBJ2-1,TRBV2,NA
CASSIQVNTEAFF,TGTGCCAGTAGTATACAGGTGAACACTGAAGCTTTCTTT,NA,TRBJ1-1,TRBV19,NA
CASSPRSEPYNEQFF,TGTGCCAGCAGCCCCCGATCCGAGCCCTACAATGAGCAGTTCTTC,NA,TRBJ2-1,TRBV9,NA
CASSPRDRGGNTIYF,TGTGCCAGCAGCCCCCGGGACAGAGGGGGAAACACCATATATTTT,TRBD1,TRBJ1-3,TRBV16,NA
CASGLPTPGADTQYF,TGTGCTAGTGGTTTGCCTACTCCGGGGGCAGATACGCAGTATTTT,NA,TRBJ2-3,TRBV12-5,NA
CASSLTGATNEKLFF,TGTGCCAGCAGCTTAACAGGGGCAACTAATGAAAAACTGTTTTTT,TRBD1,TRBJ1-4,TRBV11-3,NA
CASSPLRGGNTEAFF,TGTGCCAGCAGCCCCCTCCGGGGGGGCAACACTGAAGCTTTCTTT,NA,TRBJ1-1,TRBV7-2,NA
CASSGANTGELFF,TGTGCCAGTAGCGGGGCGAACACCGGGGAGCTGTTTTTT,NA,TRBJ2-2,TRBV19,NA
CASSLIIGQTGNTIYF,TGTGCCAGCAGCTTAATTATCGGTCAGACTGGAAACACCATATATTTT,NA,TRBJ1-3,TRBV7-9,NA
CASSQSTVHSYEQYF,TGTGCCAGCAGCCAATCGACAGTACACTCCTACGAGCAGTACTTC,NA,TRBJ2-7,TRBV6-5,NA
CASSVDRASPLHF,TGTGCCAGCAGCGTCGACAGGGCTTCACCCCTCCACTTT,TRBD1,TRBJ1-6,TRBV12-3/TRBV12-4,NA
CASSIGLAGVGETQYF,TGTGCCAGCAGCATTGGACTAGCGGGAGTAGGAGAGACCCAGTACTTC,TRBD2,TRBJ2-5,TRBV7-9,NA
CASTSRGSSYEQYF,TGTGCCAGCACCTCCAGGGGCAGCTCCTACGAGCAGTACTTC,NA,TRBJ2-7,TRBV28,NA
CASSIEAVPYGYTF,TGTGCCAGTAGTATCGAGGCCGTCCCCTATGGCTACACCTTC,NA,TRBJ1-2,TRBV19,NA
CASRVTLSYEQYF,TGTGCCAGCAGGGTGACACTCTCCTACGAGCAGTACTTC,NA,TRBJ2-7,TRBV28,NA